This entry lists 26 T cell receptor beta chains sequenced from one sample in a study of T cells after yellow fever vaccination. TCRdb recomputed calls from the 5' RACE reads with MiXCR, one row per CDR3 protein. Here the sample spans hundreds of thousands of distinct CDR3 sequences, about 17% being singletons. The sample was PBMCs, taken around 5 days after the first yellow fever vaccination. The receptors were gathered from a man in his late teens or twenties who received the YFV17D yellow fever vaccine.

The V call is TRBV5-1, the J call TRBJ2-5; TRBD1 matches at 11 bases. Per the germline V gene, CDR1 is SGHRS and CDR2 is YFSETQ. With 4 bases clipped from V and 4 bases from J, the junction kept 3 bases outside the gene matches. The CDR3 spans 14 residues. The DNA of the CDR3 is TGCGCCAGCAGCACCGGGACAGGGGGAGAGACCCAGTACTTC. As protein: CASSTGTGGETQYF. The complete variable domain, with remaining parts taken from reference TRBV5-1 and TRBJ2-5, reads KAGVTQTPRYLIKTRGQQVTLSCSPISGHRSVSWYQQTPGQGLQFLFEYFSETQRNKGNFPGRFSGRQFSNSRSEMNVSTLELGDSALYLCASSTGTGGETQYFGPGTRLLVL.

This clonotype has more than one count but fewer than ten. The rearrangement joins TRBV5-1 to TRBJ2-5; the D gene is possibly TRBD2 (6 bases). The V gene lost 3 bases and the J gene lost 5 bases, with 17 bases spanning the gap. The CDR3 loop spans 15 amino acids. The germline CDR1 and CDR2 sequences are SGHRS and YFSETQ. The CDR3 region has the DNA TGCGCCAGCAGCTCCCGGGACTCTTCTCTTGAGACCCAGTACTTC. Its translation: CASSSRDSSLETQYF. The whole variable domain, remainder taken from reference TRBV5-1 and TRBJ2-5, is KAGVTQTPRYLIKTRGQQVTLSCSPISGHRSVSWYQQTPGQGLQFLFEYFSETQRNKGNFPGRFSGRQFSNSRSEMNVSTLELGDSALYLCASSSRDSSLETQYFGPGTRLLVL.

The chain joins TRBV5-5 to TRBJ2-5, with a tentative D call TRBD2 (6 bases). V was cut by 0 bases and J by 9 bases, with 12 bases left in between. The CDR3 has 13 amino acids. Germline V gives CDR1 SGHKS, CDR2 YYEKEE (reference sequence). DNA of the CDR3: TGTGCCAGCAGCTTGGTAGCGGATACGGCCCAGTACTTC. The encoded protein is CASSLVADTAQYF. Full variable domain (outside the CDR3, taken from reference TRBV5-5 and TRBJ2-5): DAGVTQSPTHLIKTRGQQVTLRCSPISGHKSVSWYQQVLGQGPQFIFQYYEKEERGRGNFPDRFSARQFPNYSSELNVNALLLGDSALYLCASSLVADTAQYFGPGTRLLVL.

The rearrangement joins TRBV11-2 to TRBJ2-2; D is unclear. V was clipped by 2 bases and J by 1 base, with 8 bases between them. The germline gives CDR1 SGHAT, CDR2 FQNNGV. The CDR3 is made up of 15 amino acids. The CDR3 sequence is CASSLMVLNTGELFF. Written as DNA, the CDR3 is TGTGCCAGCAGCTTAATGGTTCTGAACACCGGGGAGCTGTTTTTT.

The chain joins TRBV5-6 to TRBJ1-2; D may be TRBD1 (6 bases). Germline lookup yields CDR1 SGHDT and CDR2 YYEEEE. Trimming pared 2 bases from V and 4 bases from J, leaving 15 bases between. CDR3 length: 15 residues. CDR3: CASSFGTQNRYGYTF. CDR3 nucleotide sequence: TGTGCCAGCAGCTTCGGGACACAAAACCGCTATGGCTACACCTTC.

The chain recombines TRBV10-3 with TRBJ2-2, with 10 bases matching TRBD1. CDR1 and CDR2 (germline): ENHRY, SYGVKD. The CDR3 has 18 amino acids. Germline trimming cut 5 bases from V and 0 bases from J; bases unmatched to any gene: 9. The CDR3: CAISPGQGLDANTGELFF. CDR3 DNA sequence: TGTGCCATCAGTCCGGGACAGGGGCTTGACGCGAACACCGGGGAGCTGTTTTTT.

The chain employs TRBV5-1 and TRBJ2-5, with 9 bases lining up with TRBD2. V shed 3 bases, J shed 7 bases, and the junction held 19 bases outside the gene matches. CDR1 is SGHRS, CDR2 YFSETQ, per germline. This CDR3 contains 18 residues. The CDR3 protein is CASSSDWRGGRFYATQYF. CDR3 coding DNA: TGCGCCAGCAGCTCGGACTGGCGGGGGGGCCGCTTCTATGCGACCCAGTACTTC.

In this sample, this clonotype turned up a few times. V usage is TRBV11-2 and J usage is TRBJ1-6, with 7 bases identical to TRBD1. There are 15 residues in the CDR3. The junction had 8 bases not matched to a gene; V was cut back by 5 bases and J by 7 bases. Germline V gene sequence: CDR1 SGHAT, CDR2 FQNNGV. The CDR3 DNA is TGTGCCAGCAGCAACCCCAACAGGGGCAATTCACCCCTCCACTTT. The encoded protein is CASSNPNRGNSPLHF.

This clonotype has only a few counts. This chain uses TRBV5-4 with TRBJ2-2; 11 positions match TRBD1. CDR1 is SGHNT, CDR2 YYREEE, per germline (reference sequence). This CDR3 has 16 residues. V was clipped by 0 bases and J by 3 bases; unmatched bases: 1. For the CDR3, the DNA is TGTGCCAGCAGCTTGGGGGGACAGGGGGACACCGGGGAGCTGTTTTTT. It translates to CASSLGGQGDTGELFF.

The rearrangement links TRBV7-9 to TRBJ1-6, with D possibly matching TRBD1 (5 bases). Trimming pared 1 base from V and 9 bases from J, leaving 13 bases between. Germline CDR1 and CDR2: SEHNR and FQNEAQ (reference sequence). The CDR3 runs to 15 residues. CDR3: CASSLVRGLASPLHF. CDR3 in DNA: TGTGCCAGCAGCTTAGTCCGGGGCTTGGCTTCACCCCTCCACTTT. The full variable domain, completed using reference TRBV7-9 and TRBJ1-6, is DTGVSQNPRHKITKRGQNVTFRCDPISEHNRLYWYRQTLGQGPEFLTYFQNEAQLEKSRLLSDRFSAERPKGSFSTLEIQRTEQGDSAMYLCASSLVRGLASPLHFGNGTRLTVT.

The gene calls are TRBV10-3 and TRBJ2-2; TRBD1 might be the D (5 bases). Per the germline V gene, CDR1 is ENHRY and CDR2 is SYGVKD. The CDR3 covers 14 residues. The V end was cut by 6 bases, the J end by 0 bases, with 8 bases between. CDR3 in amino acids: CAIRPTANTGELFF. In DNA form, the CDR3 reads TGTGCCATCAGACCGACAGCGAACACCGGGGAGCTGTTTTTT.

The CDR3 sequence is CASSREETGNWYV. The CDR3 DNA sequence: TGTGCCAGCAGCCGCGAGGAAACAGGGAACTGGTACGTC. V and J are TRBV2 and TRBJ2-7, with D possibly matching TRBD1 (6 bases). CDR3 size: 13 residues. Germline CDR1 reads SNHLY; CDR2 reads FYNNEI. Trimming took off 6 bases at V and 12 bases at J, with 21 bases between the two ends.

The V call is TRBV7-2, the J call TRBJ1-3; 8 positions agree with TRBD1. CDR1 is SGHTA, CDR2 FQGNSA, per germline. V lost 3 bases to trimming and J lost 2 bases; unmatched junction nucleotides: 3. The CDR3 is made up of 15 amino acids. Here the CDR3 DNA reads TGTGCCAGCAGCTTTTTCAGGGGGCCTGGAAACACCATATATTTT. It yields the protein CASSFFRGPGNTIYF.

This clonotype has just a few counts. The chain combines TRBV4-1 with TRBJ1-1; 9 bases line up with TRBD1. V lost 3 bases to trimming and J lost 3 bases; unmatched junction nucleotides: 8. This CDR3 comprises 16 residues. Germline V gene lookup returns CDR1 MGHRA and CDR2 YSYEKL. The CDR3 reads CASSHPGGDRDTEAFF. Here the CDR3 DNA reads TGCGCCAGCAGCCATCCTGGAGGGGACAGGGACACTGAAGCTTTCTTT.

In DNA form, the CDR3 reads TGTGCCAGCAGCTTAGTACGGACTATGAACACTGAAGCTTTCTTT. It encodes CASSLVRTMNTEAFF. The chain employs TRBV7-8 and TRBJ1-1, with D unclear. Germline CDR1 is SGHVS and CDR2 is FQNEAQ. The CDR3 runs 15 residues. Trimming left V 1 base short and J 0 bases short, with 9 bases between.

At least ten counts were recorded for this clonotype. V is TRBV4-1 and J is TRBJ2-1, with no clear D. The CDR3 consists of 11 residues. CDR1 is MGHRA and CDR2 is YSYEKL in the germline V gene. V gave up 2 bases and J gave up 7 bases, with 3 bases separating them. CDR3 loop: CASSQLNEQFF. CDR3 DNA: TGCGCCAGCAGCCAATTAAATGAGCAGTTCTTC.

The chain couples TRBV29-1 to TRBJ1-4; D unresolved. Trimming removed 4 bases from V and 9 bases from J, with 9 bases in between. The germline V gene encodes CDR1 SQVTM and CDR2 ANQGSEA. The CDR3 is 11 residues long. The CDR3 here is CSVGDDQKLFF. CDR3 sequence (DNA): TGCAGCGTTGGCGATGACCAAAAACTGTTTTTT.

The V gene is TRBV4-2, the J gene TRBJ1-2; no definite D call. Looked up from germline, CDR1 is LGHNA and CDR2 is YNFKEQ. The CDR3 runs 13 residues. V lost 0 bases to trimming and J lost 4 bases, with 6 bases between them. The CDR3 nucleotides read TGTGCCAGCAGCCAAGAGCAGGCCTATGGCTACACCTTC. It translates to CASSQEQAYGYTF.

The chain uses TRBV20-1 and TRBJ1-2; D perhaps matches TRBD1 (6 bases). From germline, CDR1 is DFQATT and CDR2 SNEGSKA (reference sequence). The V gene lost 0 bases and the J gene lost 4 bases, with 18 bases spanning the gap. The CDR3 is 16 residues long. CDR3 DNA sequence: TGCAGTGCTAGAGATCTAAGTTACGGGGGCGGCTATGGCTACACCTTC. It translates to CSARDLSYGGGYGYTF.

V gene TRBV6-1 combines with J gene TRBJ1-3; no clear D gene. CDR3 size: 16 residues. Trimming took off 6 bases at V and 4 bases at J, with 19 bases between the two ends. CDR1 MNHNS and CDR2 SASEGT come from the germline V gene. The CDR3 DNA is TGTGCCAGCAGCGGCGGGCGGAGAGCTAGAGGAAACACCATATATTTT. Residues: CASSGGRRARGNTIYF.

This clonotype was picked up many times. The V and J genes are TRBV12-3 or TRBV12-4 and TRBJ1-4; TRBD1 matches 7 bases. The CDR3 runs 15 residues. V lost 5 bases to trimming and J lost 5 bases; unmatched junction nucleotides: 8. The CDR3 protein is CASSPSGGGNEKLFF. The CDR3 region has the DNA TGTGCCAGCAGTCCCTCAGGGGGAGGAAATGAAAAACTGTTTTTT.

This clonotype was found a few times. This rearrangement joins TRBV4-1 to TRBJ2-2; 7 bases are a match to TRBD2. The germline V gene encodes CDR1 MGHRA and CDR2 YSYEKL. Germline trimming cut 2 bases from V and 4 bases from J; bases unmatched to any gene: 4. This CDR3 is built from 15 residues. The DNA for the CDR3 is TGCGCCAGCAGCCAAAAAGGGAGGGGCACCGGGGAGCTGTTTTTT. Translating it yields CASSQKGRGTGELFF.

This clonotype turned up a few times. The chain combines TRBV30 with TRBJ2-5; D unresolved. CDR3 length: 14 amino acids. V shed 2 bases and J shed 5 bases, with 15 bases lying between them. Germline CDR1 and CDR2: GTSNPN and SVGIG (reference sequence). The DNA of the CDR3 is TGTGCCTGGAGTCAAAAGGGTGCCCCCGAGACCCAGTACTTC. Translation gives CAWSQKGAPETQYF.

The chain joins TRBV12-3 or TRBV12-4 to TRBJ1-2; D is ambiguous. This CDR3 is 12 amino acids long. The ends were cut back, 2 bases at V and 7 bases at J, with 8 bases in the middle. CDR3 protein: CASSLSRSGYTF. CDR3 nucleotides: TGTGCCAGCAGTTTATCCAGATCTGGCTACACCTTC.

This clonotype has a handful of counts. CDR3 sequence (DNA): TGTGCCAGCAGCCCGGAGACAGGGCTATCGGGAAACACCATATATTTT. It translates to CASSPETGLSGNTIYF. The chain uses TRBV4-2 and TRBJ1-3, with 7 bases lining up with TRBD1. The germline gives CDR1 LGHNA, CDR2 YNFKEQ. After removal of 4 bases from V and 4 bases from J, the junction contained 10 bases not matched to a gene. The CDR3 length is 16 residues.

CDR3 loop: CASRGLAGGSYNEQFF. The CDR3 DNA is TGCGCCAGCAGGGGCCTGGCGGGGGGTTCCTACAATGAGCAGTTCTTC. This chain joins TRBV5-1 and TRBJ2-1; 8 bases are a match to TRBD2. Germline V gene data show CDR1 as SGHRS and CDR2 as YFSETQ. This CDR3 comprises 16 residues. The V and J ends lost 5 bases and 1 base, in that order; junction bases with no gene match: 8.